The 27 T cell receptor beta chains below come from one sample, sequenced in a study of blood T cell repertoires in COVID-19. Sequenced by immunoSEQ multiplex PCR; TCRdb stores in-frame clones only, minus some. In the table there are under 90,000 clones, roughly 76% of which are singletons. The sample was peripheral blood. Receptors were obtained from a woman over 75 with active or convalescent COVID-19.

This chain uses TRBV19 with TRBJ1-4, with 8 nucleotides matching TRBD1. The CDR3 sequence is 14 residues long. The J segment lost 8 bases and the V segment lost 6 bases, leaving 8 bases of the junction unmatched. CDR1 and CDR2 (germline): LNHDA, SQIVND (reference sequence). The CDR3, as DNA: TGTGCCAGTAGACACAGGGGGGTTGAGGAAAAACTGTTTTTT. Translating it yields CASRHRGVEEKLFF.

The CDR3 nucleotides read TGTGCCAGCAGCTCAGCGGGGGCCAAAAACATTCAGTACTTC. Its protein is CASSSAGAKNIQYF. The rearrangement links TRBV5-4 to TRBJ2-4; 7 bases are a match to TRBD2. The CDR3 has 14 residues. V was clipped by 3 bases and J by 1 base; unmatched bases: 1. Per the germline V gene, CDR1 is SGHNT and CDR2 is YYREEE (reference sequence).

The rearrangement uses TRBV25-1 and TRBJ2-7; 10 nucleotides agree with TRBD1. After removal of 3 bases from V and 7 bases from J, the junction contained 9 bases not matched to a gene. The germline gives CDR1 MGHDK, CDR2 SYGVNS. The CDR3 is 15 amino acids. DNA for the CDR3: TGTGCCAGCAGTGATTTAGGGACAGGGGCAGGAGAGCAGTACTTC. Translated: CASSDLGTGAGEQYF.

The chain carries TRBV7-2 and TRBJ2-7; 11 bases align to TRBD1. Germline V lookup: CDR1 SGHTA, CDR2 FQGNSA. The CDR3 length is 14 residues. V was pared by 3 bases and J by 7 bases, with 5 bases of the junction left unmatched. As DNA, the CDR3 is TGTGCCAGCAGCTTGGTAGGGACAGGGGGTGAGCAGTACTTC. It encodes CASSLVGTGGEQYF.

The gene calls are TRBV6-5 and TRBJ2-7, with D perhaps matching TRBD2 (5 bases). CDR1 and CDR2 (germline): MNHEY, SVGAGI. CDR3 length: 13 residues. Trimming shortened V by 4 bases and J by 5 bases, and 12 bases separated the two germline ends. The CDR3 region is CASSSYGNHEQYF. Here the CDR3 DNA reads TGTGCCAGCAGTTCGTACGGGAACCACGAGCAGTACTTC.

This chain connects TRBV7-2 to TRBJ1-2; possible D gene TRBD1, 6 bases. V lost 1 base and J lost 3, with 12 bases in between. This CDR3 has 15 residues. Per germline, CDR1 SGHTA and CDR2 FQGNSA. The CDR3: CASSLVGGADYGYTF. The CDR3 coding sequence is TGTGCCAGCAGCTTAGTGGGGGGGGCCGACTATGGCTACACCTTC.

This clone has just one count. The chain is built from TRBV6-2 or TRBV6-3 and TRBJ2-7; D unresolved. In germline, CDR1 is MNHEY, CDR2 SVGEGT. The CDR3 loop spans 12 amino acids. V lost 5 bases and J lost 6, with 11 bases in between. CDR3 sequence: CASSPSWSEQYF. The CDR3 DNA reads as TGTGCCAGCAGTCCAAGCTGGAGCGAGCAGTACTTC.

This clone was picked up one time. J is TRBJ2-7 and V is TRBV6-5; 7 nucleotides align to TRBD1. CDR3 length: 14 amino acids. Germline V gene sequence: CDR1 MNHEY, CDR2 SVGAGI. The ends lost 2 bases at V and 5 bases at J; junction bases unmatched: 6. CDR3 in DNA: TGTGCCAGCAGTTACGCGACAGGGCGGAACGAGCAGTACTTC. Its translation: CASSYATGRNEQYF.

This chain uses TRBV9 with TRBJ2-2; TRBD2 is a possible D gene (7 bases). In germline, CDR1 is SGDLS, CDR2 YYNGEE. Trimming removed 6 bases from V and 5 bases from J, with 17 bases in between. CDR3 length equals 15 residues. Written as DNA, the CDR3 is TGTGCCAGCACCCTAGGGGGGGCGCAAACCGGGGAGCTGTTTTTT. This gives the protein CASTLGGAQTGELFF.

This clone was recorded only once. J is TRBJ2-1 and V is TRBV3-1 (or the pseudogene TRBV3-2); 8 positions match TRBD2. Trimming at V came to 1 base and at J to 5 bases, leaving 10 bases not matched to a gene. The germline gives CDR1 LGHDT, CDR2 YNNKEL (reference sequence). CDR3 length equals 17 residues. Written as DNA, the CDR3 is TGTGCCAGCAGCCAAGTGGTCGGCGGGGGGCTTAACAATGAGCAGTTCTTC. Amino acids: CASSQVVGGGLNNEQFF.

The chain has TRBV5-1 and TRBJ2-2; 7 nucleotides align to TRBD1. The trim removed 4 bases at V and 0 bases at J, leaving 3 bases unmatched. The CDR3 has 15 residues. Germline CDR1 SGHRS, CDR2 YFSETQ. In nucleotides, the CDR3 is TGCGCCAGCAGCACGGGACAGACGAACACCGGGGAGCTGTTTTTT. This codes for CASSTGQTNTGELFF.

As to this clone: The sample has other DNA sequences that encode this CDR3 too. The rearrangement uses TRBV24-1 and TRBJ2-2; D is perhaps TRBD2 (5 bases). CDR1 and CDR2 (germline): KGHDR, SFDVKD. Trimming took 6 bases from V and 3 from J, leaving 10 bases between them. The CDR3 extends over 14 amino acids. The CDR3 protein is CATSPGGYTGELFF. CDR3 sequence (DNA): TGTGCCACCAGTCCCGGCGGGTACACCGGGGAGCTGTTTTTT.

V is TRBV28 and J is TRBJ2-3; 7 positions agree with TRBD2. From germline, CDR1 is MDHEN and CDR2 SYDVKM. The J segment lost 3 bases and the V segment lost 7 bases, leaving 7 bases of the junction unmatched. This CDR3 contains 14 residues. The DNA for the CDR3 is TGTGCCAGCACACACCATAGCGGGACAGATACGCAGTATTTT. Translation gives CASTHHSGTDTQYF.

The rearrangement joins TRBV24-1 to TRBJ1-1, with a weak D call TRBD1 (6 bases). This CDR3 is 13 amino acids long. Germline V lookup: CDR1 KGHDR, CDR2 SFDVKD. V shed 4 bases and J shed 9 bases, with 14 bases lying between them. The chain's CDR3 is CATSEGATGKAFF. The CDR3 DNA follows: TGTGCCACCAGTGAGGGAGCCACAGGGAAAGCTTTCTTT.

The CDR3 nucleotides are TGTGCCAGCAGCTTAACGAGGCAGGGGGCGGGGACTGAAGCTTTCTTT. As protein: CASSLTRQGAGTEAFF. The chain has TRBV7-3 and TRBJ1-1, with 8 bases lining up with TRBD1. V trimming: 0 bases; J trimming: 5 bases; junction bases outside the gene matches: 8. There are 16 residues in the CDR3. In germline, CDR1 is SGHTA, CDR2 FQGTGA. Full variable domain (remainder filled in from reference TRBV7-3 and TRBJ1-1): GAGVSQTPSNKVTEKGKYVELRCDPISGHTALYWYRQSLGQGPEFLIYFQGTGAADDSGLPNDRFFAVRPEGSVSTLKIQRTERGDSAVYLCASSLTRQGAGTEAFFGQGTRLTVV.

This clone was detected only once. V gene TRBV4-1 combines with J gene TRBJ1-2; D remains unclear. This CDR3 comprises 15 residues. Germline V gene sequence: CDR1 MGHRA, CDR2 YSYEKL. Trimming cost V 3 bases and J 2 bases, with 13 bases left between them. In DNA form, the CDR3 reads TGCGCCAGCAGCCAGACCCCCGGGATAAACTATGGCTACACCTTC. Residues: CASSQTPGINYGYTF.

The rearrangement links TRBV4-3 to TRBJ2-3, with TRBD1 matching 8 bases. CDR3 length: 15 residues. The V and J ends lost 0 bases and 4 bases, in that order; junction bases with no gene match: 3. Germline V lookup: CDR1 LGHNA, CDR2 YSLEER. CDR3 bases: TGCGCCAGCAGCCAAGATAGGACAGGGCCAGATACGCAGTATTTT. Its translation is CASSQDRTGPDTQYF.

The V gene is TRBV4-1, the J gene TRBJ2-2, with D maybe TRBD1 (6 bases). Germline loops: CDR1 MGHRA, CDR2 YSYEKL. This CDR3 has 16 amino acids. V lost 4 bases and J lost 0, with 12 bases in between. CDR3 amino acids: CASSPRTGSNTGELFF. CDR3 sequence (DNA): TGCGCCAGCAGCCCCCGAACAGGGTCGAACACCGGGGAGCTGTTTTTT.

The rearrangement joins TRBV9 to TRBJ2-3; D ambiguous. V lost 0 bases, J lost 0 bases, and 5 bases lay in between. The V gene's germline CDR1 is SGDLS and CDR2 YYNGEE. The CDR3 runs 14 residues. In nucleotides, the CDR3 is TGTGCCAGCAGCGTAGAGCCTAGCACAGATACGCAGTATTTT. The encoded protein is CASSVEPSTDTQYF.

V and J are TRBV3-1 (or the pseudogene TRBV3-2) and TRBJ2-1, with TRBD2 identical over 8 bases. V gave up 2 bases and J gave up 3 bases; unmatched junction bases: 3. This CDR3 comprises 15 residues. Germline-derived CDR1 and CDR2 are LGHDT and YNNKEL (reference sequence). CDR3 residues: CASSQPRGVYNEQFF. The CDR3 bases are TGTGCCAGCAGCCAACCGCGGGGGGTCTACAATGAGCAGTTCTTC.

The chain couples TRBV7-2 to TRBJ2-5; 12 bases are shared with TRBD2. The ends lost 5 bases at V and 5 bases at J; junction bases unmatched: 12. CDR3 length: 17 amino acids. The germline CDR1 and CDR2 sequences are SGHTA and FQGNSA. The CDR3 loop reads CASSPPGLAGGLETQYF. As DNA, the CDR3 is TGTGCCAGCAGCCCTCCCGGGCTAGCGGGGGGGCTTGAGACCCAGTACTTC.

V and J are TRBV19 and TRBJ2-3; 13 positions agree with TRBD2. Per the germline V gene, CDR1 is LNHDA and CDR2 is SQIVND (reference sequence). The junction had 7 bases not matched to a gene; V was cut back by 5 bases and J by 2 bases. The CDR3 consists of 17 residues. CDR3 loop: CASSATSGGSSTDTQYF. In DNA, the CDR3 is TGTGCCAGTAGTGCGACTAGCGGGGGGTCCTCCACAGATACGCAGTATTTT.

This clone occurred a few times. The chain is built from TRBV3-1 (or the pseudogene TRBV3-2) and TRBJ2-1; 12 bases are shared with TRBD2. CDR3 size: 18 residues. V gave up 0 bases and J gave up 4 bases; unmatched junction bases: 7. The germline V gene has CDR1 LGHDT and CDR2 YNNKEL (reference sequence). CDR3 sequence (DNA): TGTGCCAGCAGCCAAGACCCGCTAGCGGGAGGGGTTTACAATGAGCAGTTCTTC. Its protein product is CASSQDPLAGGVYNEQFF.

This clone came up a few times. CDR3 protein: CASRPEETQYF. CDR3 sequence (DNA): TGTGCCAGCAGACCAGAAGAGACCCAGTACTTC. This chain uses TRBV2 with TRBJ2-5; D is unclear. V lost 6 bases, J lost 3 bases, and 5 bases lay in between. This CDR3 has 11 amino acids. Germline-derived CDR1 and CDR2 are SNHLY and FYNNEI. Looking up the rest from reference TRBV2 and TRBJ2-5 gives the full variable domain: EPEVTQTPSHQVTQMGQEVILRCVPISNHLYFYWYRQILGQKVEFLVSFYNNEISEKSEIFDDQFSVERPDGSNFTLKIRSTKLEDSAMYFCASRPEETQYFGPGTRLLVL.

The V gene is TRBV4-1, the J gene TRBJ1-6; unclear D gene. The V gene lost 2 bases and the J gene lost 3 bases, with 5 bases spanning the gap. The CDR3 covers 14 residues. The V gene's germline CDR1 is MGHRA and CDR2 YSYEKL. The CDR3 DNA follows: TGCGCCAGCAGCCAACCCCGCTATAATTCACCCCTCCACTTT. Its translation: CASSQPRYNSPLHF.

As regards this clone: One end of the junction fails to match germline, which may point to a read error. This chain links TRBV6-5 with TRBJ1-6; D gene uncertain. Germline lookup yields CDR1 MNHEY and CDR2 SVGAGI. CDR3 length: 12 residues. The CDR3 sequence: CANSSGNSPLHF. The CDR3, as DNA: TGTGCCAACAGTTCCGGTAATTCACCCCTCCACTTT.

This clone was picked up a small number of times. The chain recombines TRBV21-1 with TRBJ2-7; the table names TRBD1, a call not compared with the DNA. TRBV21-1 is reported as a pseudogene. CDR3 length: 14 residues. The CDR3 DNA reads as TGTGCCAGCAGCAAGGGGACAGGGGCGTACGAGCAGTACTTC. Encoded protein: CASSKGTGAYEQYF.